This entry lists 32 T cell receptor beta chains sequenced from one sample in a study of a mutant IDH1 vaccine in newly diagnosed glioma (dated by TCRdb to the early 2020s). Taken with the paper, the label for time point translates to: week 35, safety follow-up. A 20-mer mutant IDH1 peptide at 300 micrograms in Montanide made up each vaccine dose, which was injected subcutaneously together with topical imiquimod. The library came from the immunoSEQ multiplex PCR assay. In TCRdb, the immuneACCESS table is reduced to in-frame sequences with V and J assigned. These tables do not hold every clone; where another copy was compared, an unresolved V gene accounts for under half, and the others remain unexplained. A total of 30,000 to 40,000 clones appear in this sample, roughly 80% of them only once. The ten largest clones represent around 6.9% of the sample. These TCRs' antigens remain unknown. The sample here was PBMCs, taken from a glioma patient whose treatment included an IDH1 peptide vaccine. These receptors were collected from a woman aged 18-29 years with glioma.

The chain couples TRBV6-6 to TRBJ1-4; a weak D match, TRBD1 (5 bases). The CDR3 length is 16 residues. Germline assignment: CDR1 MNHNY and CDR2 SVGAGI (reference sequence). Trimming pared 0 bases from V and 7 bases from J, leaving 15 bases between. The CDR3 reads CASSYSLGGGGEKLFF. CDR3 coding DNA: TGTGCCAGCAGTTACTCCCTCGGGGGGGGTGGTGAAAAACTGTTTTTT.

This clone was detected a few times. The V and J genes are TRBV7-6 and TRBJ2-2; D remains unclear. Germline CDR1 SGHVS, CDR2 FNYEAQ. The CDR3 spans 14 residues. V was pared by 2 bases and J by 2 bases, with 6 bases between. In DNA form, the CDR3 reads TGTGCCAGCAGCTTAACCGGAAACACCGGGGAGCTGTTTTTT. Encoded protein: CASSLTGNTGELFF.

The chain recombines TRBV7-2 with TRBJ1-5, with 9 nucleotides matching TRBD1. The junction had 4 bases not matched to a gene; V was cut back by 4 bases and J by 6 bases. CDR3 size: 14 residues. Germline-derived CDR1 and CDR2 are SGHTA and FQGNSA. The CDR3 bases are TGTGCCAGCAGCTCCAACAGGGGGCGTCAGCCCCAGCATTTT. It codes for CASSSNRGRQPQHF.

V usage is TRBV6-5 and J usage is TRBJ2-7; TRBD1 is a possible D gene (6 bases). CDR3 length: 13 amino acids. The V end was cut by 4 bases, the J end by 9 bases, with 16 bases between. The germline V gene has CDR1 MNHEY and CDR2 SVGAGI. CDR3 nucleotide sequence: TGTGCCAGCAGTTTGCCGGACAGTCTTTGGCAGTACTTC. It yields the protein CASSLPDSLWQYF.

The chain is built from TRBV30 and TRBJ1-2; weak D call: TRBD1 (6 bases). CDR1 is GTSNPN and CDR2 is SVGIG in the germline V gene (reference sequence). The ends were cut back, 4 bases at V and 7 bases at J, with 13 bases in the middle. The CDR3 spans 12 residues. The CDR3 nucleotides read TGTGCCTGGACTGGGGGGCAAGGTGGCTACACCTTC. Translated: CAWTGGQGGYTF.

Of note for this clone: One junction end disagrees with the germline gene, perhaps due to a read error. CDR3 sequence reads: CASSLGQTGAQETQYF. The CDR3 nucleotides read TGTGCTAGCAGCTTAGGGCAAACAGGGGCCCAAGAGACCCAGTACTTC. The gene calls are TRBV7-7 and TRBJ2-5; TRBD1 matches 7 bases. Germline loops: CDR1 SSHAT, CDR2 FNYEAQ (reference sequence). The CDR3 extends over 16 amino acids.

In this sample, this clone turned up once. This chain links TRBV9 with TRBJ2-1; D might be TRBD2 (5 bases). CDR3 length: 16 amino acids. Between the trimmed V and J ends, which lost 0 bases and 9 bases, there was a span of 19 bases. The germline gives CDR1 SGDLS, CDR2 YYNGEE. Written as DNA, the CDR3 is TGTGCCAGCAGCGTAGCCGCCGACTACTCCGGCGCTGAGCAGTTCTTC. It encodes CASSVAADYSGAEQFF.

This chain connects TRBV4-2 to TRBJ2-3, with D unclear. CDR1 is LGHNA and CDR2 is YNFKEQ in the germline V gene. Deletions cut 0 bases from V and 5 bases from J, with 9 bases between. This CDR3 is built from 14 residues. For the CDR3, the DNA is TGTGCCAGCAGCCAAGATATATTTATAGATACGCAGTATTTT. Translation gives CASSQDIFIDTQYF.

CDR3 in DNA: TGCAGCGTTGACCCGGGAGTTAACTATGGCTACACCTTC. Residues: CSVDPGVNYGYTF. This chain links TRBV29-1 with TRBJ1-2; no firm D call. Germline V gene sequence: CDR1 SQVTM, CDR2 ANQGSEA. The CDR3 has 13 residues. The V and J ends lost 3 bases and 1 base respectively, with 9 bases between them.

The chain links TRBV2 to TRBJ2-6, with D maybe TRBD1 (5 bases). The CDR3 loop spans 15 amino acids. CDR1 SNHLY and CDR2 FYNNEI come from the germline V gene. V was clipped by 4 bases and J by 0 bases, with 7 bases between them. Here the CDR3 reads CASSGGHSGANVLTF. The CDR3 nucleotides read TGTGCCAGCAGTGGGGGCCACTCTGGGGCCAACGTCCTGACTTTC.

This rearrangement joins TRBV9 to TRBJ1-3; D remains unclear. Trimming stripped 4 bases from V and 4 bases from J, with 18 bases between. The CDR3 has 16 residues. The germline V gene encodes CDR1 SGDLS and CDR2 YYNGEE. This CDR3 is CASSHGLTEAGNTIYF. The CDR3 DNA reads TGTGCCAGCAGCCACGGTCTAACCGAGGCGGGAAACACCATATATTTT. Full variable domain (remainder filled in from reference TRBV9 and TRBJ1-3): DSGVTQTPKHLITATGQRVTLRCSPRSGDLSVYWYQQSLDQGLQFLIQYYNGEERAKGNILERFSAQQFPDLHSELNLSSLELGDSALYFCASSHGLTEAGNTIYFGEGSWLTVV.

The CDR3 loop is CASRPTRTGTDTQYF. The CDR3 nucleotides are TGCGCCAGCAGACCTACTAGAACAGGCACAGATACGCAGTATTTT. The chain is built from TRBV4-1 and TRBJ2-3, with a tentative D call TRBD2 (5 bases). CDR3 size: 15 residues. Trimming removed 6 bases from V and 1 base from J, with 14 bases in between. The germline gives CDR1 MGHRA, CDR2 YSYEKL.

The chain employs TRBV10-3 and TRBJ1-6, with D possibly being TRBD1 (6 bases). Between the trimmed V and J ends, which lost 4 bases and 7 bases, there was a span of 8 bases. This CDR3 contains 13 residues. CDR1 and CDR2 from the germline V gene are ENHRY and SYGVKD. DNA of the CDR3: TGTGCCATCAGTGGACAGGAGAATTCACCCCTCCACTTT. It specifies CAISGQENSPLHF.

The J gene is TRBJ2-5, the V gene TRBV9; TRBD1 is a possible D gene (6 bases). Looked up from germline, CDR1 is SGDLS and CDR2 is YYNGEE. The CDR3 extends over 17 amino acids. The V end was cut by 0 bases, the J end by 2 bases, with 17 bases between. CDR3 region: CASSVDPGHPKQETQYF. CDR3 sequence (DNA): TGTGCCAGCAGCGTAGACCCGGGACACCCGAAACAAGAGACCCAGTACTTC.

This sequence joins TRBV7-9 and TRBJ1-2; a weak D match, TRBD1 (5 bases). The CDR3 covers 13 residues. V was cut by 6 bases and J by 8 bases, with 16 bases left in between. Germline lookup yields CDR1 SEHNR and CDR2 FQNEAQ (reference sequence). In DNA, the CDR3 is TGTGCCAGCAGACAGGACGGAGGAGGCGGCTACACCTTC. It yields the protein CASRQDGGGGYTF.

The rearrangement uses TRBV7-9 and TRBJ2-7; TRBD2 aligns across 12 bases. The CDR3 runs 15 residues. Germline CDR1 and CDR2: SEHNR and FQNEAQ (reference sequence). V gave up 5 bases and J gave up 5 bases; unmatched junction bases: 7. The CDR3, as DNA: TGTGCCAGCAGCACCCTACTAGCGGGGGGCGACGAGCAGTACTTC. The encoded protein is CASSTLLAGGDEQYF.

The chain links TRBV6-6 to TRBJ1-2, with a possible D match to TRBD1 (6 bases). From germline, CDR1 is MNHNY and CDR2 SVGAGI (reference sequence). This CDR3 has 14 residues. V lost 1 base, J lost 8 bases, and 14 bases lay in between. CDR3 sequence reads: CASSYYPGVDGYTF. CDR3 nucleotide sequence: TGTGCCAGCAGTTACTACCCAGGGGTTGACGGCTACACCTTC.

The J gene is TRBJ2-5, the V gene TRBV7-2; the match to TRBD2 covers 12 bases. The V segment lost 3 bases and the J segment 2 bases; nucleotides outside the gene matches: 4. Germline CDR1 reads SGHTA; CDR2 reads FQGNSA. The CDR3 length is 16 residues. The CDR3 nucleotides are TGTGCCAGCAGCTTTTCTCTAGCGGGAGGGCAAGAGACCCAGTACTTC. Translation: CASSFSLAGGQETQYF.

This chain connects TRBV6-1 to TRBJ2-7; the D is unclear. Between the trimmed V and J ends, which lost 7 bases and 3 bases, there was a span of 7 bases. Looked up from germline, CDR1 is MNHNS and CDR2 is SASEGT. The CDR3 contains 11 residues. The CDR3 sequence is CASIQNYEQYF. In DNA, the CDR3 is TGTGCCAGCATTCAGAACTACGAGCAGTACTTC.

This chain uses TRBV11-2 with TRBJ2-1, with D possibly TRBD2 on 5 matching bases. The CDR3 spans 14 residues. From germline, CDR1 is SGHAT and CDR2 FQNNGV. The germline V and J ends were trimmed by 5 bases and 7 bases, with 15 bases remaining between them. Here the CDR3 reads CASSPVRGRNEQFF. For the CDR3, the DNA is TGTGCCAGCAGCCCCGTGAGAGGGCGGAATGAGCAGTTCTTC.

The rearrangement links TRBV28 to TRBJ2-7, with D possibly matching TRBD2 (5 bases). Germline V CDR1 and CDR2: MDHEN, SYDVKM. V was cut by 4 bases and J by 7 bases, with 8 bases left in between. The CDR3 length is 11 residues. Here the CDR3 DNA reads TGTGCCAGCAGTTCCCCGGGGGAGCAGTACTTC. Amino acid sequence: CASSSPGEQYF.

The V gene is TRBV19, the J gene TRBJ1-5; perhaps TRBD1 as D (5 bases). CDR3 size: 15 residues. V lost 5 bases and J lost 2, with 13 bases in between. The V gene's germline CDR1 is LNHDA and CDR2 SQIVND (reference sequence). CDR3: CASSLQGGGNQPQHF. CDR3 nucleotide sequence: TGTGCCAGTAGTCTCCAGGGAGGTGGCAATCAGCCCCAGCATTTT.

This chain links TRBV5-1 with TRBJ2-7; no definite D call. Germline V gives CDR1 SGHRS, CDR2 YFSETQ. The CDR3 sequence is 13 residues long. Trimming pared 0 bases from V and 7 bases from J, leaving 11 bases between. The CDR3 loop is CASSLDPSPEQYF. The CDR3 DNA sequence: TGCGCCAGCAGCTTGGATCCATCCCCGGAGCAGTACTTC.

This clone was seen more than once but under ten times. The chain employs TRBV19 and TRBJ1-6; 9 bases are shared with TRBD1. There are 16 residues in the CDR3. V gave up 5 bases and J gave up 1 base; unmatched junction bases: 3. Germline CDR1 LNHDA, CDR2 SQIVND (reference sequence). The CDR3 loop is CASSGTGRSYNSPLHF. The CDR3 DNA follows: TGTGCCAGTAGTGGGACAGGGAGGTCCTATAATTCACCCCTCCACTTT. The full variable domain, in which reference TRBV19 and TRBJ1-6 provide the parts outside the CDR3, is DGGITQSPKYLFRKEGQNVTLSCEQNLNHDAMYWYRQDPGQGLRLIYYSQIVNDFQKGDIAEGYSVSREKKESFPLTVTSAQKNPTAFYLCASSGTGRSYNSPLHFGNGTRLTVT.

This rearrangement joins TRBV7-9 to TRBJ1-1; 7 nucleotides line up with TRBD1. The V gene end was trimmed by 2 bases and the J gene end by 0 bases; junction bases not matched to a gene: 12. The CDR3 is 18 amino acids. Germline V gene sequence: CDR1 SEHNR, CDR2 FQNEAQ (reference sequence). In DNA form, the CDR3 reads TGTGCCAGCAGCTTATTAGGGAGGGGGCTCACCCTGAACACTGAAGCTTTCTTT. Residues: CASSLLGRGLTLNTEAFF.

The chain couples TRBV29-1 to TRBJ2-6, with D perhaps given as TRBD1 or TRBD2 (5 bases each). The CDR3 is made up of 15 amino acids. Germline CDR1 reads SQVTM; CDR2 reads ANQGSEA. Trimming took off 3 bases at V and 3 bases at J, with 12 bases between the two ends. The CDR3 DNA sequence: TGCAGCGTTGAGGGGTTGGGGGATGGGGCCAACGTCCTGACTTTC. This translates into CSVEGLGDGANVLTF. The entire variable domain, with the rest obtained from reference TRBV29-1 and TRBJ2-6, is as follows: SAVISQKPSRDICQRGTSLTIQCQVDSQVTMMFWYRQQPGQSLTLIATANQGSEATYESGFVIDKFPISRPNLTFSTLTVSNMSPEDSSIYLCSVEGLGDGANVLTFGAGSRLTVL.

This clone was counted once. The chain links TRBV5-1 to TRBJ2-3, with 11 bases aligning to TRBD2. This CDR3 has 17 amino acids. CDR1 and CDR2 from the germline V gene are SGHRS and YFSETQ. V lost 5 bases and J lost 0; bases outside the gene matches: 8. Written as DNA, the CDR3 is TGCGCCAGCAGTGATAGACTAGCGGGGACTAGCACAGATACGCAGTATTTT. Protein: CASSDRLAGTSTDTQYF. The entire variable domain, with the rest obtained from reference TRBV5-1 and TRBJ2-3, is as follows: KAGVTQTPRYLIKTRGQQVTLSCSPISGHRSVSWYQQTPGQGLQFLFEYFSETQRNKGNFPGRFSGRQFSNSRSEMNVSTLELGDSALYLCASSDRLAGTSTDTQYFGPGTRLTVL.

The J gene is TRBJ2-7, the V gene TRBV30, with D possibly TRBD1 on 6 matching bases. Deletions cut 8 bases from V and 3 bases from J, with 11 bases between. Germline V lookup: CDR1 GTSNPN, CDR2 SVGIG (reference sequence). The CDR3 spans 11 residues. CDR3 sequence reads: CAATGNYEQYF. The CDR3 DNA reads TGTGCCGCTACAGGGAACTACGAGCAGTACTTC.

This chain links TRBV7-2 with TRBJ1-2, with D possibly matching TRBD1 (6 bases). CDR1 is SGHTA and CDR2 is FQGNSA in the germline V gene. CDR3 size: 18 residues. V was pared by 6 bases and J by 2 bases, with 25 bases between. The CDR3 coding sequence is TGTGCCAGCAGTCTTAGGGGACAACAATTGACGGGAAACTATGGCTACACCTTC. Its translation: CASSLRGQQLTGNYGYTF.

The V gene is TRBV20-1, the J gene TRBJ2-1; D remains ambiguous. Germline assignment: CDR1 DFQATT and CDR2 SNEGSKA (reference sequence). V lost 4 bases, J lost 5 bases, and 6 bases lay in between. The CDR3 is 11 amino acids. The CDR3 bases are TGCAGTGCTACAGAGAACAATGAGCAGTTCTTC. This codes for CSATENNEQFF.

The chain carries TRBV19 and TRBJ1-5; 7 bases match TRBD1. The junction had 10 bases not matched to a gene; V was cut back by 2 bases and J by 0 bases. In germline, CDR1 is LNHDA, CDR2 SQIVND (reference sequence). CDR3 size: 18 residues. The CDR3 sequence is CASSIRGPGQHSNQPQHF. DNA of the CDR3: TGTGCCAGTAGTATAAGGGGGCCGGGACAGCATAGCAATCAGCCCCAGCATTTT.

The chain employs TRBV5-4 and TRBJ2-7; 9 bases align to TRBD1. CDR1 and CDR2 from the germline V gene are SGHNT and YYREEE (reference sequence). The CDR3 is 13 amino acids. Trimming cost V 0 bases and J 6 bases; bases outside gene matches: 1. The CDR3 DNA follows: TGTGCCAGCAGCTTGGACAGGGGGCTCGAGCAGTACTTC. This encodes CASSLDRGLEQYF.